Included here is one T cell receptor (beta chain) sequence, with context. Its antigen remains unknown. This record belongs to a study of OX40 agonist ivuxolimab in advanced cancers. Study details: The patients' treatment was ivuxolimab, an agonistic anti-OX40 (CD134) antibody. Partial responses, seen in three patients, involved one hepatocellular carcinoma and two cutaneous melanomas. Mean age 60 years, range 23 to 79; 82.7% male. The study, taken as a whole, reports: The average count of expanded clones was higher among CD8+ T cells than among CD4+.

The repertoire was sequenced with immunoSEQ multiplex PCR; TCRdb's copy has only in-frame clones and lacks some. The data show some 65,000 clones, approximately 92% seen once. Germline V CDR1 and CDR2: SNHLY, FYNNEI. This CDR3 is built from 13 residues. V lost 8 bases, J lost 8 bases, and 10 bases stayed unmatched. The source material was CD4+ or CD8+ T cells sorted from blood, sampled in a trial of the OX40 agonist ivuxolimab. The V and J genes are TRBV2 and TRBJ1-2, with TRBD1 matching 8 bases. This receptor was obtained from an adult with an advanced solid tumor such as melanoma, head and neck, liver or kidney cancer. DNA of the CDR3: TGTGCCAGCCCACCCGGACAGGGTTTCGGCTACACCTTC. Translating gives CASPPGQGFGYTF. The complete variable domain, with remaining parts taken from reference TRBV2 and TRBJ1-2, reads EPEVTQTPSHQVTQMGQEVILRCVPISNHLYFYWYRQILGQKVEFLVSFYNNEISEKSEIFDDQFSVERPDGSNFTLKIRSTKLEDSAMYFCASPPGQGFGYTFGSGTRLTVV.